This T cell receptor (beta chain) emerged from a study of response to subunit inactivated influenza vaccine. V was pared by 8 bases and J by 1 base, with 6 bases between. Germline values: CDR1 MNHEY, CDR2 SVGEGT. The length of the CDR3 is 12 residues. One entry per CDR3 protein results from TCRdb running MiXCR on the RT-PCR reads. The repertoire holds hundreds of thousands of distinct CDR3 sequences, with less than 8% as singletons. Study outcomes and limitations: With each seasonal influenza vaccination, the authors suggested, few new T cells are recruited.

As to this clonotype: Its antigen remains unidentified.

The source is a man between 50 and 69 years old who received an inactivated influenza vaccine. The specimen was PBMCs from blood, collected about 24 months after vaccination. The rearrangement joins TRBV6-2 or TRBV6-3 to TRBJ2-4; D call uncertain. The CDR3 reads CASGVAKNIQYF. The CDR3 DNA reads TGTGCCAGCGGGGTTGCCAAAAACATTCAGTACTTC.